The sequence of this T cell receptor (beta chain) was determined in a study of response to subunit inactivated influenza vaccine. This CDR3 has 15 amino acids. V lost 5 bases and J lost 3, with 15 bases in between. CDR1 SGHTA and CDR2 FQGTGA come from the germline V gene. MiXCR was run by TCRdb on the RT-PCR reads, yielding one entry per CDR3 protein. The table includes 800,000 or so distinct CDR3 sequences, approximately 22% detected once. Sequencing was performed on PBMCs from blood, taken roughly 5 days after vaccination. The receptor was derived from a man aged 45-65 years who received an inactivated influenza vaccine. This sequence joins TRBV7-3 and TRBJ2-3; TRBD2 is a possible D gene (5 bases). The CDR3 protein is CASSTKTKRTDTQYF. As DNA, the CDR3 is TGTGCCAGCAGCACAAAGACTAAGCGAACAGATACGCAGTATTTT.